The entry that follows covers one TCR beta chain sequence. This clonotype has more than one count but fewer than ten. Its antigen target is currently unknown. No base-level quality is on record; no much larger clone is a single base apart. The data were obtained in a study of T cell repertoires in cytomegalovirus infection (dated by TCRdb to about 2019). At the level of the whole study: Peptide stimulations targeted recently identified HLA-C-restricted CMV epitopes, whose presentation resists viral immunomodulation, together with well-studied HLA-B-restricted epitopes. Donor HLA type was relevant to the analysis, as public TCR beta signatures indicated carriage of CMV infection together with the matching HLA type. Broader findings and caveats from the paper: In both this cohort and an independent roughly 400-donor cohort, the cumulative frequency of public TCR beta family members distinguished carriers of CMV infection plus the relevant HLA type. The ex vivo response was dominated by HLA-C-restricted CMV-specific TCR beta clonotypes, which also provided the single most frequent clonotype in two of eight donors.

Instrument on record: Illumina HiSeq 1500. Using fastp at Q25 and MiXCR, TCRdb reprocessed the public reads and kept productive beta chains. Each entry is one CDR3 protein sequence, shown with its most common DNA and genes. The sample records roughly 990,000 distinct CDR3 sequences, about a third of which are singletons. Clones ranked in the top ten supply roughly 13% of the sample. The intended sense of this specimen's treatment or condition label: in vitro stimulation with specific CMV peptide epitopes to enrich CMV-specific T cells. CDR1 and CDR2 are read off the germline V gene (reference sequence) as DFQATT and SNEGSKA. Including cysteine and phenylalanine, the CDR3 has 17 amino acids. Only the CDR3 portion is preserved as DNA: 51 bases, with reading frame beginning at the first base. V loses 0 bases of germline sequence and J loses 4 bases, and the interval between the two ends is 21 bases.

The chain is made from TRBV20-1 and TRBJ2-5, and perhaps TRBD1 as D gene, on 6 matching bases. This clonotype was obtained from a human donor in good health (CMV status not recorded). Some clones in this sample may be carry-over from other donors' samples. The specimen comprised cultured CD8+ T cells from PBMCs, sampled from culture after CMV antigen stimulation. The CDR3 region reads CSARENRDILFLETQYF. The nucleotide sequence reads TGCAGTGCTAGAGAAAACCGGGACATCCTTTTTCTAGAGACCCAGTACTTC.